The clone carrying this T cell receptor (beta chain) has more than one count but fewer than ten. The data stem from a study of OX40 agonist ivuxolimab in advanced cancers. Trimming pared 5 bases from V and 1 base from J, leaving 17 bases between. Per the germline V gene, CDR1 is SGHVS and CDR2 is FQNEAQ. This CDR3 has 17 amino acids. Profiled with immunoSEQ multiplex PCR; TCRdb holds only in-frame clones, not every one. This sample yields approximately 3,000 clones, of which 80% are seen a single time; around 30% belongs to the top ten. This receptor was taken from an adult with an advanced solid tumor such as melanoma, head and neck, liver or kidney cancer. Sequenced here: CD4+ or CD8+ T cells sorted from blood, sampled in a trial of the OX40 agonist ivuxolimab. The chain is built from TRBV7-8 and TRBJ2-2; possible D gene TRBD2, 5 bases. Here the CDR3 DNA reads TGTGCCAGCAGCCCGGTCGGGCGGGTCCTGAACACCGGGGAGCTGTTTTTT. Translated: CASSPVGRVLNTGELFF.